A single sample gave rise to the 14 T cell receptor beta chains below, sequenced in a study of T cells in Graves' hyperthyroidism and ophthalmopathy. TCR beta CDR3 regions were amplified from RNA transcripts. A first-round RT-PCR of the TCR CDR3 used the HTBI primer set. MiXCR was run by TCRdb on the multiplex PCR reads, yielding one entry per CDR3 protein. This table holds about 400,000 distinct CDR3 sequences, 14% to 15% found once. What was sequenced was blood. Receptors originate from a man between 18 and 29 years old with Graves' ophthalmopathy.

The V and J genes are TRBV20-1 and TRBJ2-1; maybe TRBD2 (7 bases). The CDR3 loop spans 12 amino acids. Germline assignment: CDR1 DFQATT and CDR2 SNEGSKA (reference sequence). The chain's CDR3 is CSDDGGPNEQFF. Written as DNA, the CDR3 is TGCAGCGACGACGGGGGGCCCAATGAGCAGTTCTTC.

This clonotype was found a few times. Written as DNA, the CDR3 is TGTGCCAGCAGTTTACTAGGCTCACCCCTCCACTTT. Its translation: CASSLLGSPLHF. The genes are TRBV7-9 and TRBJ1-6; D is unresolved. CDR1 is SEHNR and CDR2 is FQNEAQ in the germline V gene (reference sequence). The CDR3 has 12 amino acids. V dropped 6 bases and J dropped 10 bases, with 10 bases sitting between them.

This clonotype was seen a handful of times. This CDR3 is CGFFTRGNEQYF. CDR3 nucleotide sequence: TGCGGATTCTTCACCCGAGGGAACGAGCAGTACTTC. This rearrangement joins TRBV5-1 to TRBJ2-7, with D possibly being TRBD2 (5 bases). Germline-derived CDR1 and CDR2 are SGHRS and YFSETQ. The CDR3 spans 12 residues.

This clonotype has just a few counts. This may be a read error, as it is one base from a much larger clone. The chain joins TRBV3-1 to TRBJ2-2; 7 bases are shared with TRBD1. V lost 7 bases to trimming and J lost 6 bases; unmatched junction nucleotides: 8. Germline V gives CDR1 LGHDT, CDR2 YNNKEL (reference sequence). CDR3 size: 14 residues. The CDR3 sequence is CASTDRATAGELFF. CDR3 bases: TGTGCCAGCACAGACAGGGCGACCGCCGGGGAGCTGTTTTTT.

This clonotype was detected many times. The genes are TRBV6-1 and TRBJ1-5; D is ambiguous. Trimming stripped 2 bases from V and 6 bases from J, with 11 bases between. The CDR3 is made up of 14 amino acids. Germline V gene lookup returns CDR1 MNHNS and CDR2 SASEGT. The CDR3 loop reads CASSERRAPQPQHF. DNA of the CDR3: TGTGCCAGCAGTGAAAGGCGGGCTCCTCAGCCCCAGCATTTT.

V usage is TRBV5-4 and J usage is TRBJ1-1, with D possibly matching TRBD1 (6 bases). V was trimmed by 6 bases and J by 1 base, leaving 16 bases between them. This CDR3 has 15 amino acids. The germline V gene encodes CDR1 SGHNT and CDR2 YYREEE (reference sequence). CDR3 sequence: CASTIDRPQNTEAFF. The CDR3 DNA reads as TGTGCCAGCACCATCGACAGGCCCCAGAACACTGAAGCTTTCTTT.

This clonotype was seen ten or more times. This chain connects TRBV5-1 to TRBJ2-3; D is unclear. V was shortened by 4 bases and J by 2 bases, with 14 bases between the two germline ends. The CDR3 runs 15 residues. Germline-derived CDR1 and CDR2 are SGHRS and YFSETQ. The CDR3 here is CASSPSGSHTDTQYF. CDR3 DNA: TGCGCCAGCAGCCCATCAGGATCACACACAGATACGCAGTATTTT.

This clonotype occurred many times. The V call is TRBV10-3, the J call TRBJ2-7, with 14 bases identical to TRBD2. CDR1 is ENHRY and CDR2 is SYGVKD in the germline V gene. With 4 bases clipped from V and 4 bases from J, the junction kept 6 bases outside the gene matches. The CDR3 length is 16 residues. The chain's CDR3 is CAISVGLAGVPYEQYF. In DNA, the CDR3 is TGTGCCATCAGTGTGGGACTAGCGGGAGTTCCTTACGAGCAGTACTTC.

The chain combines TRBV25-1 with TRBJ2-5, with D perhaps matching TRBD2 (7 bases). Germline V gives CDR1 MGHDK, CDR2 SYGVNS. Trimming took off 2 bases at V and 0 bases at J, with 16 bases between the two ends. The CDR3 is made up of 17 amino acids. The CDR3 reads CASSEGGGGVYQETQYF. In DNA, the CDR3 is TGTGCCAGCAGTGAAGGAGGGGGGGGGGTGTACCAAGAGACCCAGTACTTC. Complete variable domain (other parts from reference TRBV25-1 and TRBJ2-5): EADIYQTPRYLVIGTGKKITLECSQTMGHDKMYWYQQDPGMELHLIHYSYGVNSTEKGDLSSESTVSRIRTEHFPLTLESARPSHTSQYLCASSEGGGGVYQETQYFGPGTRLLVL.

This chain connects TRBV2 to TRBJ2-2, with 8 bases identical to TRBD2. CDR1 and CDR2 from the germline V gene are SNHLY and FYNNEI. This CDR3 is 13 amino acids long. Trimming at V came to 8 bases and at J to 6 bases, leaving 5 bases not matched to a gene. As DNA, the CDR3 is TGTGCCAGCCAAGGGCGGGGGGCCGGGGAGCTGTTTTTT. Translated: CASQGRGAGELFF.

This clonotype was seen ten or more times. This chain uses TRBV9 with TRBJ2-3, with TRBD2 matching 8 bases. Germline loops: CDR1 SGDLS, CDR2 YYNGEE. The CDR3 totals 14 residues. J lost 6 bases, V lost 0 bases, and 3 bases had no gene match. CDR3 sequence: CASSVEAGDDTQYF. CDR3 in DNA: TGTGCCAGCAGCGTAGAAGCGGGAGACGATACGCAGTATTTT.

J is TRBJ1-3 and V is TRBV20-1; D not resolved. The germline gives CDR1 DFQATT, CDR2 SNEGSKA (reference sequence). This CDR3 has 13 amino acids. The V gene lost 6 bases and the J gene lost 8 bases, with 17 bases spanning the gap. CDR3 protein: CSAADGEGYTIYF. The CDR3, as DNA: TGCAGTGCCGCGGACGGGGAAGGTTACACCATATATTTT.

This clonotype was detected ten times or more. The chain is built from TRBV11-2 and TRBJ2-7, with 8 bases fitting TRBD1. V lost 3 bases and J lost 6; bases outside the gene matches: 1. The CDR3 totals 12 residues. Per the germline V gene, CDR1 is SGHAT and CDR2 is FQNNGV. CDR3 sequence reads: CASSFRGREQYF. The CDR3 DNA sequence: TGTGCCAGCAGCTTCAGGGGGCGCGAGCAGTACTTC. Full variable domain (remainder filled in from reference TRBV11-2 and TRBJ2-7): EAGVAQSPRYKIIEKRQSVAFWCNPISGHATLYWYQQILGQGPKLLIQFQNNGVVDDSQLPKDRFSAERLKGVDSTLKIQPAKLEDSAVYLCASSFRGREQYFGPGTRLTVT.

This clonotype was seen ten or more times. The chain links TRBV2 to TRBJ1-5; 7 nucleotides line up with TRBD1. The V and J ends lost 6 bases and 1 base, in that order; junction bases with no gene match: 6. Germline V gene data show CDR1 as SNHLY and CDR2 as FYNNEI. This CDR3 region has 15 residues. The CDR3 spells CASRETGTSNQPQHF. CDR3 in DNA: TGTGCCAGCAGGGAGACAGGGACCAGCAATCAGCCCCAGCATTTT.